These 10 T cell receptor beta chains originate from one sample sequenced in a study of identical twins. Via MiXCR, TCRdb re-called the 5' RACE reads, giving one row per CDR3 protein. The table records 1,800,000 or so distinct CDR3 sequences, around 33% of them present only once. The sample consisted of cord blood. The receptors come from a newborn girl in good health.

This clonotype was seen more than once but under ten times. The chain carries TRBV12-3 or TRBV12-4 and TRBJ2-3; 7 bases fit TRBD1. V dropped 3 bases and J dropped 0; count of bases not matched to a gene: 3. The CDR3 is 15 amino acids. DNA of the CDR3: TGTGCCAGCAGTTTCCCAGGGGGAAGCACAGATACGCAGTATTTT. Residues: CASSFPGGSTDTQYF.

In its sample, this clonotype was seen a few times. This rearrangement joins TRBV5-1 to TRBJ2-3, with TRBD2 identical over 7 bases. V gave up 0 bases and J gave up 5 bases; unmatched junction bases: 9. Germline V lookup: CDR1 SGHRS, CDR2 YFSETQ. The CDR3 is 16 amino acids. The CDR3: CASSLGLADWGDTQYF. The CDR3 coding sequence is TGCGCCAGCAGCTTGGGGCTAGCGGATTGGGGAGATACGCAGTATTTT.

The genes are TRBV9 and TRBJ1-1, with D perhaps matching TRBD1 (5 bases). Deletions cut 0 bases from V and 4 bases from J, with 13 bases between. The CDR3 is 15 amino acids. The V gene's germline CDR1 is SGDLS and CDR2 YYNGEE. The CDR3 nucleotides are TGTGCCAGCAGCGTAGATCGGGGGTCCTTCACTGAAGCTTTCTTT. Encoded protein: CASSVDRGSFTEAFF. The full variable domain, with the rest looked up from reference TRBV9 and TRBJ1-1, is DSGVTQTPKHLITATGQRVTLRCSPRSGDLSVYWYQQSLDQGLQFLIQYYNGEERAKGNILERFSAQQFPDLHSELNLSSLELGDSALYFCASSVDRGSFTEAFFGQGTRLTVV.

This clonotype was found a few times. The genes are TRBV2 and TRBJ1-2; a weak D match, TRBD1 (5 bases). Germline V gives CDR1 SNHLY, CDR2 FYNNEI. CDR3 size: 14 residues. Trimming left V 6 bases short and J 3 bases short, with 14 bases between. The DNA of the CDR3 is TGTGCCAGCAGCGCCTTGACAGAGGACTATGGCTACACCTTC. Its translation is CASSALTEDYGYTF.

In DNA form, the CDR3 reads TGCAGTGCTTTCCGGACAGGGGGTAACTATGGCTACACCTTC. It translates to CSAFRTGGNYGYTF. This chain connects TRBV20-1 to TRBJ1-2, with 10 nucleotides matching TRBD1. Germline V gene data show CDR1 as DFQATT and CDR2 as SNEGSKA (reference sequence). The CDR3 sequence is 14 residues long. The junction had 4 bases not matched to a gene; V was cut back by 5 bases and J by 1 base.

The chain couples TRBV16 to TRBJ2-3, with unresolved D. CDR3 size: 14 residues. The V end was cut by 0 bases, the J end by 4 bases, with 8 bases between. Per the germline V gene, CDR1 is KGHSY and CDR2 is FQNENV. The CDR3 loop reads CASSQSMGSDTQYF. CDR3 in DNA: TGTGCCAGCAGCCAATCAATGGGTTCAGATACGCAGTATTTT.

The chain employs TRBV4-2 and TRBJ2-4, with 11 bases that match TRBD2. CDR3 size: 16 residues. The ends lost 1 base at V and 5 bases at J; junction bases unmatched: 4. Germline V CDR1 and CDR2: LGHNA, YNFKEQ. CDR3 amino acids: CASSQVTSGTQNIQYF. The CDR3 DNA is TGTGCCAGCAGCCAAGTGACTAGCGGGACCCAAAACATTCAGTACTTC.

This clonotype was seen more than once but under ten times. The chain uses TRBV12-3 or TRBV12-4 and TRBJ2-4, with a possible D match to TRBD1 (7 bases). V dropped 6 bases and J dropped 3 bases, with 15 bases sitting between them. The CDR3 has 15 residues. CDR3 sequence: CASSLRGVLKNIQYF. CDR3 bases: TGTGCCAGCAGCCTCAGGGGGGTTCTCAAAAACATTCAGTACTTC.

This clonotype was seen more than once but under ten times. This sequence joins TRBV7-9 and TRBJ1-2; D is unresolved. The CDR3 runs to 13 residues. V dropped 0 bases and J dropped 6 bases, with 8 bases sitting between them. Germline-derived CDR1 and CDR2 are SEHNR and FQNEAQ (reference sequence). The CDR3 sequence is CASSLAGMHGYTF. The CDR3 bases are TGTGCCAGCAGCTTAGCAGGGATGCATGGCTACACCTTC.

The rearrangement links TRBV18 to TRBJ2-1; D ambiguous. The DNA end lines up better with TRBJ2-7; the J call may be wrong. Per germline, CDR1 KGHSH and CDR2 LQKENI. This CDR3 comprises 15 residues. The CDR3 coding sequence is TGTGCCAGCTCACCGCCGGGTTACCTAAACAATGAGCAGTACTTC. This sequence encodes CASSPPGYLNNEQYF.